This TCR beta chain was captured in a study of read filtering for tumor transcriptome and immune sequencing. About the research overall: By R-ISS, stages I, II and III held around 8, 16 and 7 patients. DNase treatment preceded whole-transcriptome library preparation.

As regards this clonotype: The antigen is not known.

From about 0.4 ug of RNA, a library with molecular barcoded alpha/delta and beta/gamma adaptors was made. In TCRdb, the reads were re-called with MiXCR into one record per CDR3 protein. The sample records more than 55,000 distinct CDR3 sequences, around 20% being singletons. Findings and caveats of the study: This fraction held mixed bone marrow immune cells after CD138-negative sorting. Single-read clonotypes: about 81.9% of IR-seq clonotypes (about 3.5% of reads), roughly 70% of RNA-seq clonotypes (around 45% of reads).

V trimming: 9 bases; J trimming: 4 bases; junction bases outside the gene matches: 9. The CDR3 spans 16 residues. The germline CDR1 and CDR2 sequences are MNHEY and SVGAGI. The material sequenced was a population of CD138-negative cells sorted from bone marrow. The TCR originated in a donor at least 40 years old with multiple myeloma. The chain employs TRBV6-5 and TRBJ2-2, with 12 bases that match TRBD2. This CDR3 reads CASSGLAGHGTGELFF. The CDR3 nucleotides read TGTGCCAGTAGTGGACTAGCGGGACATGGCACCGGGGAGCTGTTTTTT.